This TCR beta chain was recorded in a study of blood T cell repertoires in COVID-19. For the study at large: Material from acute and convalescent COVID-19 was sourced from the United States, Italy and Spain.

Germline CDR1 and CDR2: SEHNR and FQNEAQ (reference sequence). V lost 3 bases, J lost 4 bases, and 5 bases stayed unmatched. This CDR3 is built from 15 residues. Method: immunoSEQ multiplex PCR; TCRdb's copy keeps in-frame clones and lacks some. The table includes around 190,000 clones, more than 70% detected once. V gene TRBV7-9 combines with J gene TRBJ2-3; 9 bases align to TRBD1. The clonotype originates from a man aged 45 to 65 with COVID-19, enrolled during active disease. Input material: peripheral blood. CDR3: CASSFWDRVADTQYF. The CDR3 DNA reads TGTGCCAGCAGCTTCTGGGACAGGGTCGCAGATACGCAGTATTTT. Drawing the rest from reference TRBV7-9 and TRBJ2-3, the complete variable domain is DTGVSQNPRHKITKRGQNVTFRCDPISEHNRLYWYRQTLGQGPEFLTYFQNEAQLEKSRLLSDRFSAERPKGSFSTLEIQRTEQGDSAMYLCASSFWDRVADTQYFGPGTRLTVL.